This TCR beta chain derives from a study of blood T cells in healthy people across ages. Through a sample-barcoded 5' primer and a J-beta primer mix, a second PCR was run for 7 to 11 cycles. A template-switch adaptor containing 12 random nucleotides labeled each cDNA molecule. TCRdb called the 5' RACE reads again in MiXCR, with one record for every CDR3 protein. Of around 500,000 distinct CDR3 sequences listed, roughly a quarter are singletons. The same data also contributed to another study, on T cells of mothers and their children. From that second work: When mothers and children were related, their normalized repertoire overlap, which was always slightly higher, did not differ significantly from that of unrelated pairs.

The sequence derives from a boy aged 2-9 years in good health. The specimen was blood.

The CDR3 loop is CASSQSVEAQYF. Written as DNA, the CDR3 is TGTGCCAGCAGCCAATCCGTCGAGGCCCAGTACTTC. The rearrangement uses TRBV14 and TRBJ2-5; D is undetermined. The CDR3 consists of 12 residues. Germline V gives CDR1 SGHDN, CDR2 FVKESK. V was clipped by 2 bases and J by 9 bases, with 10 bases between them. Complete variable domain (other parts from reference TRBV14 and TRBJ2-5): EAGVTQFPSHSVIEKGQTVTLRCDPISGHDNLYWYRRVMGKEIKFLLHFVKESKQDESGMPNNRFLAERTGGTYSTLKVQPAELEDSGVYFCASSQSVEAQYFGPGTRLLVL.